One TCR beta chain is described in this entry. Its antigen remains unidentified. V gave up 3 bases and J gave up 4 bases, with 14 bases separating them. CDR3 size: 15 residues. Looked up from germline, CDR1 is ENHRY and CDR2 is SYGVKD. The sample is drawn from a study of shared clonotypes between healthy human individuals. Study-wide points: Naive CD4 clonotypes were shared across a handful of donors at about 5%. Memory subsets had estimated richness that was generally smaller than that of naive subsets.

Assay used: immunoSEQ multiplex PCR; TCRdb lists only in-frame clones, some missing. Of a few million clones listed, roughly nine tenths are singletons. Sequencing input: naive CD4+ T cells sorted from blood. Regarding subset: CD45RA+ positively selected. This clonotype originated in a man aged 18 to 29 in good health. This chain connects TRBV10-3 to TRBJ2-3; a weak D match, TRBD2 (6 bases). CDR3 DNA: TGTGCCATCAGTGAAGGGACGGGAGTAGCAGATACGCAGTATTTT. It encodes CAISEGTGVADTQYF.